This TCR beta chain was sequenced during a study of blood T cell repertoires in COVID-19. This clone was recorded only once. Under the authors' procedure: Amplification with reference gene primers provided the estimates of nucleated cell counts. Produced via immunoSEQ multiplex PCR; TCRdb's table is partial and in-frame only. V and J calls and clone size come straight from that table; D and trimming were deduced from the DNA. The sample consists of fewer than 40,000 clones, roughly 89% of them appearing once. The CDR3 sequence is 15 residues long. Germline loops: CDR1 LNHDA, CDR2 SQIVND (reference sequence). The V gene lost 1 base and the J gene lost 1 base, with 10 bases spanning the gap.

The receptor was derived from a man aged 80 or over with acute or convalescent COVID-19. Sequencing used peripheral blood. The chain uses TRBV19 and TRBJ1-1; D gene unclear. The CDR3 loop is CASSIAGGGNTEAFF. The CDR3 DNA sequence: TGTGCCAGTAGTATAGCAGGAGGTGGGAACACTGAAGCTTTCTTT. Filled out from reference TRBV19 and TRBJ1-1, the complete variable domain reads DGGITQSPKYLFRKEGQNVTLSCEQNLNHDAMYWYRQDPGQGLRLIYYSQIVNDFQKGDIAEGYSVSREKKESFPLTVTSAQKNPTAFYLCASSIAGGGNTEAFFGQGTRLTVV.